This TCR beta chain derives from a study of T cells in Graves' hyperthyroidism and ophthalmopathy. Ophthalmopathy patients all had a Clinical Activity Score of at least 3, a NOSPECS grade of at least 4 and disease under 3 months old. It was uncontrolled infection, other autoimmune disease, pregnancy or lactation that excluded patients. This clonotype was counted at least ten times. The length of the CDR3 is 14 residues. The germline V and J ends were trimmed by 5 bases and 0 bases, with 11 bases remaining between them. CDR1 and CDR2 (germline): SEHNR, FQNEAQ (reference sequence). There were TCR beta CDR3 regions amplified from RNA transcripts. First-round RT-PCR with HTBI primers amplified the TCR CDR3 region. Using its own MiXCR run on the multiplex PCR reads, TCRdb lists one record per CDR3 protein. The table lists 500,000 to 550,000 distinct CDR3 sequences, around 20% of them singletons.

The chain combines TRBV7-9 with TRBJ2-7; unclear D gene. The receptor's source is a man aged 35 to 55 with Graves' ophthalmopathy. Sequencing input: blood. This CDR3 is CASSLNSVSYEQYF. The DNA for the CDR3 is TGTGCCAGCAGCCTCAACTCGGTCTCCTACGAGCAGTACTTC. Based on the CDR3 plus reference TRBV7-9 and TRBJ2-7, the full variable domain is DTGVSQNPRHKITKRGQNVTFRCDPISEHNRLYWYRQTLGQGPEFLTYFQNEAQLEKSRLLSDRFSAERPKGSFSTLEIQRTEQGDSAMYLCASSLNSVSYEQYFGPGTRLTVT.